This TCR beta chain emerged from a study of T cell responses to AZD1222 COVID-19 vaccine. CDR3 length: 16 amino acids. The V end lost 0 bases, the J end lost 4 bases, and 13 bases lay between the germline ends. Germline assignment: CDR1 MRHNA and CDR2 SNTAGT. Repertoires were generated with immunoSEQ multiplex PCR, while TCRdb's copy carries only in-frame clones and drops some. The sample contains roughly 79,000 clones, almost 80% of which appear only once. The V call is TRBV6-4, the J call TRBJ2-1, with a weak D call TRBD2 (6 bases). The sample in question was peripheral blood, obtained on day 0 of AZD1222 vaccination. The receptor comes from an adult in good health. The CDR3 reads CASSDSAGSPYNEQFF. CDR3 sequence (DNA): TGTGCCAGCAGTGACTCGGCGGGAAGCCCTTACAATGAGCAGTTCTTC.